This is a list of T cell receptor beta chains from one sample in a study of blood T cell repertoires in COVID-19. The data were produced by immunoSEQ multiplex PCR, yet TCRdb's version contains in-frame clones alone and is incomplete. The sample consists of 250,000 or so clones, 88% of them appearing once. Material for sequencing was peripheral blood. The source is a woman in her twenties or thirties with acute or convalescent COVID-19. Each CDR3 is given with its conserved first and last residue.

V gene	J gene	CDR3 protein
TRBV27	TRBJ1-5	CASSLTGGNQPQHF
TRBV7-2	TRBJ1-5	CASSLDNFSNQPQHF
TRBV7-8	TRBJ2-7	CASSLTGTGHEQYF
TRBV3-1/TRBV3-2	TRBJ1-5	CASSQDSRGLQPQHF
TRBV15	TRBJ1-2	CATAGQGLYGYTF
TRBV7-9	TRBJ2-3	CASSLGGRVTDTQYF
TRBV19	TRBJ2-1	CASSNPGSLLYEQFF
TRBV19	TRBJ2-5	CASSGRARETQYF
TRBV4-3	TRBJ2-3	CASSLGRRGDTQYF
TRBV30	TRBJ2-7	CAWSRQGGEQYF
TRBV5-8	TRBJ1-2	CASSLVGGAAQGYGYTF
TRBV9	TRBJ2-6	CASSVGLGRNSGANVLTF
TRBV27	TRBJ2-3	CASSLRQGPTDTQYF
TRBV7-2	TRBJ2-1	CASSPPGLPSNEQFF
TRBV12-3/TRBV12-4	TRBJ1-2	CASSTGSNYGYTF
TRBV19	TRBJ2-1	CASSARQGGFHEQFF
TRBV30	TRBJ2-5	CAWDRSPLKETQYF
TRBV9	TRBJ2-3	CASSRRLLAGGDNTDTQYF
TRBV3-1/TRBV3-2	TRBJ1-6	CASSHLWGGQGSSPLHF
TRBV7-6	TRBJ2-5	CASSLAFRDSGSKETQYF
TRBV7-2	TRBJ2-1	CASSLHISYNEQFF
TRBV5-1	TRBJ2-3	CASSLAAARTDTQYF
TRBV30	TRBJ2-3	CAWKSRLAYTDTQYF
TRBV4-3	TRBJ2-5	CASSQGTGLAGEETQYF
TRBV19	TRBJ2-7	CASSIRQEAYEQYF
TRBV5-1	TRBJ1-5	CASSSSGHDSQPQHF
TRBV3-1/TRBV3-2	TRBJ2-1	CASSQASGRATNEQFF
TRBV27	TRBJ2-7	CASSLAGGDFEQYF
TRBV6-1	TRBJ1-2	CASSERAAQFKRGYTF
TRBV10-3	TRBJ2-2	CAISDTGGGGELFF
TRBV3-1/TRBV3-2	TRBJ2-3	CASSRIAGLSTQYF
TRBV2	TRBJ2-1	CASSEGAGAKNEQFF
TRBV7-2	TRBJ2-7	CASSLVGPSGSYEQYF
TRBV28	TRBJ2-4	CASSPPPLNIQYF
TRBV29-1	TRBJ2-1	CSVERQGGYNEQFF
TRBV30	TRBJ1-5	CAWSAGLNQPQHF
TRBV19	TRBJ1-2	CASSIESRSPGHTF
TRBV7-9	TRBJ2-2	CASSLGDRNTGELFF
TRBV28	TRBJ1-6	CASSLPAGWDNSPLHF
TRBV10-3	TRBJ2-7	CAISGLSGSSYEQYF
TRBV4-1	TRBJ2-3	CASSQGVGSGADTQYF
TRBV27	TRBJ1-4	CASSPSDWATNEKLFF
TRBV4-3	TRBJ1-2	CASSHQGTYGYTF
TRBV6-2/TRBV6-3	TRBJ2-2	CASSPDPGHRGQTGELFF
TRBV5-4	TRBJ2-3	CASSGRTRKNTDTQYF